Listed below are T cell receptor beta chains from one sample, sequenced in a study of identical twins. A single record per CDR3 protein comes from TCRdb applying MiXCR to the 5' RACE reads. Of about 530,000 distinct CDR3 sequences in the sample, approximately 20% were seen once. These data also featured in a second study, about yellow fever vaccine responses in identical twins.

The sample consisted of CD4+ T cells sorted from blood. Receptor source: a woman aged 18-29 years in good health. Each CDR3 is given with its conserved first and last residue. D genes are given only for firm matches. Size values are once, few and many counts, or a class for expanded clones, and some rows have none.

V,size,D,J,CDR3,DNA
TRBV4-1,.,.,TRBJ2-4,CASSQTYLAKNIQYF,TGCGCCAGCAGCCAAACTTATCTAGCCAAAAACATTCAGTACTTC
TRBV12-3/TRBV12-4,.,.,TRBJ2-6,CASERSGANVLTF,TGTGCCAGCGAGCGGTCTGGGGCCAACGTCCTGACTTTC
TRBV3-1,few,.,TRBJ1-3,CASSQAVGLNSGNTIYF,TGTGCCAGCAGCCAAGCTGTCGGCCTCAACTCTGGAAACACCATATATTTT
TRBV18,few,.,TRBJ2-1,CASCSPGRNEQFF,TGTGCCAGCTGCTCACCGGGAAGAAATGAGCAGTTCTTC
TRBV7-9,few,.,TRBJ2-1,CASSVKSDLYNEQFF,TGTGCCAGCAGCGTCAAAAGTGACCTGTACAATGAGCAGTTCTTC
TRBV15,.,TRBD2,TRBJ2-1,CATSSLGTSFYEQFF,TGTGCCACCAGCAGCCTTGGGACTAGCTTTTATGAGCAGTTCTTC
TRBV9,few,TRBD1,TRBJ1-6,CASSATGQGNSPLHF,TGTGCCAGCAGCGCGACAGGGCAGGGGAATTCACCCCTCCACTTT
TRBV7-9,.,.,TRBJ1-1,CASSRLGIEAFF,TGTGCCAGCTCGCGGCTTGGAATTGAAGCTTTCTTT
TRBV10-3,.,TRBD2,TRBJ2-3,CAISAPGTSGGAQYF,TGTGCCATCAGTGCTCCCGGGACTAGCGGGGGAGCGCAGTATTTT
TRBV27,.,.,TRBJ1-5,CASRGAGTLSNQPQHF,TGTGCCAGCAGAGGTGCCGGGACACTAAGCAATCAGCCCCAGCATTTT
TRBV5-1,.,.,TRBJ2-3,CASSLVLTRYTDTQYF,TGCGCCAGCAGCTTGGTCCTGACTCGGTACACAGATACGCAGTATTTT
TRBV20-1,.,TRBD1,TRBJ2-7,CSARVRDSYEQYF,TGCAGTGCTAGGGTAAGGGACAGCTACGAGCAGTACTTC
TRBV27,.,TRBD2,TRBJ2-7,CASSPSLAGGGEQYF,TGTGCCAGCAGTCCCTCACTAGCGGGAGGGGGGGAGCAGTACTTC
TRBV6-6,.,.,TRBJ1-6,CASSVAENSPLHF,TGTGCCAGCAGTGTGGCTGAAAATTCACCCCTCCACTTT
TRBV12-3/TRBV12-4,.,.,TRBJ1-4,CASSFSQGINEKLFF,TGTGCCAGCAGTTTCTCACAGGGAATTAATGAAAAACTGTTTTTT
TRBV20-1,.,.,TRBJ2-3,CSAEAPRTDTDTQYF,TGCAGTGCCGAAGCCCCCCGGACGGACACAGATACGCAGTATTTT
TRBV11-2,.,.,TRBJ2-1,CASSPTNNEQFF,TGTGCCAGCAGCCCAACTAACAATGAGCAGTTCTTC
TRBV19,few,.,TRBJ2-1,CASSIVARAGWDEQFF,TGTGCCAGTAGTATAGTCGCGAGGGCCGGGTGGGATGAGCAGTTCTTC
TRBV12-3/TRBV12-4,few,.,TRBJ2-1,CASTTTWGLLGNEQFF,TGTGCCAGCACCACAACGTGGGGCCTCCTAGGGAATGAGCAGTTCTTC
TRBV20-1,.,.,TRBJ2-3,CCARYQGGLYRTDTQYF,TGCTGTGCTAGATACCAGGGGGGTCTTTACCGCACAGATACGCAGTATTTT
TRBV20-1,.,.,TRBJ1-5,CSARDGGGNQPQHF,TGCAGTGCTAGGGACGGCGGGGGCAATCAGCCCCAGCATTTT
TRBV9,.,TRBD1,TRBJ1-1,CASSVAQGGNTEAFF,TGTGCCAGCAGCGTAGCTCAGGGGGGGAACACTGAAGCTTTCTTT
TRBV29-1,few,.,TRBJ2-1,CSVANQGQFF,TGCAGCGTTGCGAATCAGGGGCAGTTCTTC
TRBV10-3,few,.,TRBJ2-3,CAISASAGGGTDTQYF,TGTGCCATCAGTGCTTCGGCAGGGGGAGGAACAGATACGCAGTATTTT
TRBV5-1,few,.,TRBJ2-1,CASSLSDYSYNEQFF,TGCGCCAGCAGCTTGAGCGACTACTCCTACAATGAGCAGTTCTTC
TRBV5-1,.,.,TRBJ2-5,CASSSQTRGPQETQYF,TGCGCCAGCAGCTCGCAAACGCGGGGACCCCAAGAGACCCAGTACTTC
TRBV14,once,.,TRBJ1-2,CASSQTPVTPLLYGYTF,TGTGCCAGCAGCCAAACGCCGGTGACACCCTTATTGTATGGCTACACCTTC
TRBV12-3/TRBV12-4,few,.,TRBJ2-3,CASSKSFLEGVDTQYF,TGTGCCAGCAGCAAAAGCTTCCTCGAGGGTGTGGATACGCAGTATTTT
TRBV2,.,.,TRBJ2-5,CASRITGETQYF,TGTGCCAGCAGAATAACAGGAGAGACCCAGTACTTC
TRBV29-1,few,.,TRBJ1-2,CSGGGSQNYGYTF,TGCAGCGGGGGGGGTTCGCAGAACTATGGCTACACCTTC
TRBV2,few,.,TRBJ2-3,CARRKGLASTDTQYF,TGTGCCCGCAGGAAGGGGCTAGCTAGCACAGATACGCAGTATTTT